Listed here are 25 T cell receptor beta chains from one sample, sequenced in a study of T-cell memory formation after mild COVID-19. One entry per CDR3 protein, called by TCRdb with MiXCR from the 5' RACE reads. The sample carries 250,000 to 300,000 distinct CDR3 sequences, approximately 15% recorded once. Sequencing was done on a sample of PBMCs or a T cell subset sorted from them (not recorded which). The source is a man younger than 35 who had mild COVID-19 (a few samples of this study predate the infection). Cell type and time point are not known.

The chain links TRBV4-3 to TRBJ2-7; maybe TRBD2 (5 bases). The CDR3 is 13 amino acids. Germline assignment: CDR1 LGHNA and CDR2 YSLEER. Between the trimmed V and J ends, which lost 5 bases and 3 bases, there was a span of 11 bases. The CDR3 protein is CASSYTRDYEQYF. The CDR3 bases are TGCGCCAGCAGCTATACCCGGGACTACGAGCAGTACTTC.

This chain joins TRBV29-1 and TRBJ2-4, with D maybe TRBD1 (6 bases). Germline loops: CDR1 SQVTM, CDR2 ANQGSEA. The ends were cut back, 7 bases at V and 4 bases at J, with 17 bases in the middle. This CDR3 comprises 14 residues. CDR3 amino acids: CSAAGQLAKNIQYF. The DNA for the CDR3 is TGCAGCGCCGCAGGACAGTTAGCTAAAAACATTCAGTACTTC. Full variable domain (rest looked up from reference TRBV29-1 and TRBJ2-4): SAVISQKPSRDICQRGTSLTIQCQVDSQVTMMFWYRQQPGQSLTLIATANQGSEATYESGFVIDKFPISRPNLTFSTLTVSNMSPEDSSIYLCSAAGQLAKNIQYFGAGTRLSVL.

The sample holds a few counts of this clonotype. V usage is TRBV12-5 and J usage is TRBJ2-7; no clear D. The CDR3 sequence is 14 residues long. CDR1 is LGHNT, CDR2 FRNRAP, per germline. Trimming pared 7 bases from V and 1 base from J, leaving 14 bases between. The CDR3 bases are TGTGCTAGTGTCCTATCCCCCTGTTCCTACGAGCAGTACGTC. This encodes CASVLSPCSYEQYV.

The J gene is TRBJ1-2, the V gene TRBV7-8; a possible D gene is TRBD1 (6 bases). This CDR3 is 17 amino acids long. Trimming removed 1 base from V and 7 bases from J, with 22 bases in between. From germline, CDR1 is SGHVS and CDR2 FQNEAQ. DNA for the CDR3: TGTGCCAGCAGCTTAGGAGGGGGGGGCGGATATAAGCTTGGCTACACCTTC. This codes for CASSLGGGGGYKLGYTF.

This clonotype was seen ten or more times. The CDR3 sequence is CASSQGTYEQYF. The DNA for the CDR3 is TGTGCCAGCAGCCAAGGTACCTACGAGCAGTACTTC. This rearrangement joins TRBV3-1 to TRBJ2-7; D is unresolved. The V end lost 1 base, the J end lost 2 bases, and 3 bases lay between the germline ends. This CDR3 is 12 amino acids long. CDR1 LGHDT and CDR2 YNNKEL come from the germline V gene (reference sequence).

Only a few counts were recorded for this clonotype. The chain uses TRBV11-2 and TRBJ1-2, with a tentative D call TRBD1 (5 bases). Looked up from germline, CDR1 is SGHAT and CDR2 is FQNNGV. V was clipped by 2 bases and J by 5 bases, with 18 bases between them. This CDR3 region has 16 residues. The CDR3 here is CASSLYRGLEVYGYTF. The CDR3 region has the DNA TGTGCCAGCAGCTTATATCGGGGGTTGGAGGTTTATGGCTACACCTTC.

This clonotype was detected many times. The CDR3 sequence is CASIPGRSVWAGELFF. In DNA, the CDR3 is TGTGCCAGCATCCCGGGTCGTAGTGTCTGGGCCGGGGAGCTGTTTTTT. The J gene is TRBJ2-2, the V gene TRBV12-3 or TRBV12-4; D is unresolved. The CDR3 length is 16 residues. V lost 7 bases, J lost 6 bases, and 21 bases lay in between.

CDR3 sequence: CASTGTVPDEQYF. The CDR3 bases are TGTGCCAGCACCGGGACGGTCCCTGATGAGCAGTACTTC. This sequence joins TRBV7-9 and TRBJ2-7; tentatively, D is TRBD1 or TRBD2 (5 bases each). The length of the CDR3 is 13 residues. CDR1 and CDR2 (germline): SEHNR, FQNEAQ (reference sequence). V dropped 7 bases and J dropped 7 bases, with 17 bases sitting between them.

In its sample, this clonotype was seen a few times. J is TRBJ1-3 and V is TRBV10-3; no reliable D call. In germline, CDR1 is ENHRY, CDR2 SYGVKD. The CDR3 loop spans 13 amino acids. V lost 6 bases to trimming and J lost 0 bases, with 6 bases between them. CDR3 residues: CAISWDSGNTIYF. The CDR3 nucleotides read TGTGCCATCAGCTGGGACTCTGGAAACACCATATATTTT.

This rearrangement joins TRBV20-1 to TRBJ1-3, with 9 bases aligning to TRBD1. V shed 6 bases, J shed 2 bases, and the junction held 8 bases outside the gene matches. The CDR3 length is 15 residues. The germline V gene encodes CDR1 DFQATT and CDR2 SNEGSKA (reference sequence). The CDR3 spells CSAPDRGKTGNTIYF. The CDR3 coding sequence is TGCAGTGCCCCGGACAGGGGAAAAACTGGAAACACCATATATTTT.

The chain couples TRBV6-5 to TRBJ2-1; 9 bases agree with TRBD1. J lost 6 bases, V lost 6 bases, and 9 bases had no gene match. CDR1 and CDR2 from the germline V gene are MNHEY and SVGAGI. The CDR3 spans 15 residues. The CDR3, as DNA: TGTGCCAGCAGACCTTACAGGGGGCTGACCAATGAGCAGTTCTTC. It translates to CASRPYRGLTNEQFF.

This clonotype was picked up a small number of times. The V gene is TRBV24-1, the J gene TRBJ2-2; D gene unclear. V was clipped by 4 bases and J by 0 bases, with 8 bases between them. This CDR3 spans 15 amino acids. Germline assignment: CDR1 KGHDR and CDR2 SFDVKD. The DNA for the CDR3 is TGTGCCACCAGTGAAGCCAGAACGAACACCGGGGAGCTGTTTTTT. Its translation is CATSEARTNTGELFF.

This clonotype was detected a few times. The V and J genes are TRBV7-9 and TRBJ1-1, with 7 nucleotides matching TRBD1. The germline gives CDR1 SEHNR, CDR2 FQNEAQ (reference sequence). Trimming removed 2 bases from V and 3 bases from J; junction bases left unmatched: 3. The CDR3 sequence is 14 residues long. The CDR3 sequence: CASSLTGVYTEAFF. The CDR3 DNA is TGTGCCAGCAGCTTAACAGGGGTGTACACTGAAGCTTTCTTT.

V usage is TRBV2 and J usage is TRBJ1-2; 9 nucleotides agree with TRBD1. The CDR3 spans 13 residues. Trimming at V came to 11 bases and at J to 3 bases, leaving 7 bases not matched to a gene. In germline, CDR1 is SNHLY, CDR2 FYNNEI. CDR3 sequence: CAVRRQGDYGYTF. The DNA of the CDR3 is TGTGCCGTCCGCCGACAGGGGGACTATGGCTACACCTTC.

The gene calls are TRBV2 and TRBJ1-2; D remains ambiguous. There are 13 residues in the CDR3. Per the germline V gene, CDR1 is SNHLY and CDR2 is FYNNEI. Trimming removed 3 bases at V and 4 bases at J, with 9 bases between. The chain's CDR3 is CASSEWQSYGYTF. Written as DNA, the CDR3 is TGTGCCAGCAGTGAGTGGCAGTCCTATGGCTACACCTTC.

This clonotype has ten or more counts. The chain employs TRBV2 and TRBJ2-2, with 7 bases matching TRBD1. Germline V CDR1 and CDR2: SNHLY, FYNNEI. J was trimmed by 2 bases and V by 4 bases; bases with no gene match: 4. There are 15 residues in the CDR3. The DNA of the CDR3 is TGTGCCAGCAGTGGACAGGGTGCAAACACCGGGGAGCTGTTTTTT. It yields the protein CASSGQGANTGELFF.

This chain links TRBV11-1 with TRBJ2-2; TRBD1 might be the D (6 bases). The germline V gene has CDR1 SGHAT and CDR2 FQDESV (reference sequence). The CDR3 contains 15 residues. The ends were cut back, 6 bases at V and 0 bases at J, with 11 bases in the middle. CDR3 sequence reads: CASRTGTPNTGELFF. The CDR3 region has the DNA TGTGCCAGCAGAACCGGGACACCGAACACCGGGGAGCTGTTTTTT.

The sample holds a few counts of this clonotype. The chain employs TRBV4-1 and TRBJ1-4, with 8 bases that match TRBD1. There are 13 residues in the CDR3. V was clipped by 4 bases and J by 7 bases; unmatched bases: 2. Germline CDR1 MGHRA, CDR2 YSYEKL. CDR3 protein: CASSRTGSEKLFF. The CDR3 nucleotides are TGCGCCAGCAGCCGGACAGGGTCTGAAAAACTGTTTTTT.

This chain links TRBV29-1 with TRBJ1-5; 7 bases match TRBD1. Germline assignment: CDR1 SQVTM and CDR2 ANQGSEA. After removal of 6 bases from V and 2 bases from J, the junction contained 1 base not matched to a gene. The CDR3 consists of 12 residues. CDR3 in DNA: TGCAGCGTGGGGACAGGCAATCAGCCCCAGCATTTT. Its translation: CSVGTGNQPQHF.

The V call is TRBV6-5, the J call TRBJ1-2; 8 nucleotides match TRBD1. Germline CDR1 and CDR2: MNHEY and SVGAGI. The junction had 4 bases not matched to a gene; V was cut back by 6 bases and J by 4 bases. The CDR3 contains 13 residues. The CDR3 bases are TGTGCCAGCAGCGGACAGGGAGTCTATGGCTACACCTTC. Its translation: CASSGQGVYGYTF.

This clonotype has at least ten counts. The chain couples TRBV4-3 to TRBJ2-3, with TRBD2 identical over 12 bases. This CDR3 region has 17 residues. Germline CDR1 and CDR2: LGHNA and YSLEER. After removal of 6 bases from V and 2 bases from J, the junction contained 9 bases not matched to a gene. The CDR3 sequence is CASSGGTSGSVTDTQYF. CDR3 in DNA: TGCGCCAGCAGTGGCGGGACTAGCGGGTCGGTCACAGATACGCAGTATTTT.

This clonotype appeared many times. This CDR3 reads CASSQEGGTGNSPLHF. The CDR3 coding sequence is TGTGCCAGCAGCCAAGAAGGTGGGACAGGGAATTCACCCCTCCACTTT. The gene calls are TRBV4-2 and TRBJ1-6; 9 positions match TRBD1. Unmatched junction bases numbered 4, after V lost 0 bases and J lost 7 bases. Germline assignment: CDR1 LGHNA and CDR2 YNFKEQ. This CDR3 is 16 amino acids long.

This clonotype appeared a few times. The chain carries TRBV7-2 and TRBJ1-5; D not certain. V was pared by 4 bases and J by 7 bases, with 11 bases between. Germline CDR1 SGHTA, CDR2 FQGNSA. CDR3 length equals 13 residues. The CDR3 DNA reads as TGTGCCAGCAGCTCCCAGACATGGCAGCCCCAGCATTTT. Residues: CASSSQTWQPQHF.

This chain joins TRBV29-1 and TRBJ1-1; D remains ambiguous. This CDR3 is 12 amino acids long. The V and J ends lost 0 bases and 4 bases respectively, with 6 bases between them. In germline, CDR1 is SQVTM, CDR2 ANQGSEA. In nucleotides, the CDR3 is TGCAGCGTTGAAGAACTCATCACTGAAGCTTTCTTT. Amino acids: CSVEELITEAFF.

This chain uses TRBV6-1 with TRBJ1-1; D possibly corresponds to TRBD1 (5 bases). The CDR3 is 15 amino acids. Looked up from germline, CDR1 is MNHNS and CDR2 is SASEGT. V lost 10 bases, J lost 4 bases, and 22 bases lay in between. CDR3 residues: CATFPGADGATEAFF. Written as DNA, the CDR3 is TGTGCCACCTTCCCCGGGGCGGACGGCGCCACTGAAGCTTTCTTT.